This T cell receptor beta chain is from a study of blood T cell repertoires in COVID-19. Looking at the study overall: Specimens from acute and convalescent COVID-19 originated in the United States, Italy and Spain. T cells, B-cell-depleted T cells, or PBMCs provided the cDNA or gDNA that served as material.

This CDR3 is 13 amino acids long. Germline V gene sequence: CDR1 LNHDA, CDR2 SQIVND (reference sequence). Trimming pared 1 base from V and 3 bases from J, leaving 6 bases between. Under the authors' procedure: Cell counts per sample came from amplifying reference gene primers. Using immunoSEQ multiplex PCR, the repertoire was profiled, and TCRdb retains in-frame clones only, with some absent. That table is the source of V, J and clone size, and D and trimming were worked out from the DNA. In the table there are 200,000 to 300,000 clones, 84% of which are singletons. This chain links TRBV19 with TRBJ2-5; possibly TRBD1 for D (5 bases). The sample taken for sequencing was peripheral blood. This receptor was obtained from a man aged 55 to 69 with acute or convalescent COVID-19. The CDR3 region is CASSIGGEETQYF. Written as DNA, the CDR3 is TGTGCCAGTAGTATAGGGGGCGAAGAGACCCAGTACTTC.